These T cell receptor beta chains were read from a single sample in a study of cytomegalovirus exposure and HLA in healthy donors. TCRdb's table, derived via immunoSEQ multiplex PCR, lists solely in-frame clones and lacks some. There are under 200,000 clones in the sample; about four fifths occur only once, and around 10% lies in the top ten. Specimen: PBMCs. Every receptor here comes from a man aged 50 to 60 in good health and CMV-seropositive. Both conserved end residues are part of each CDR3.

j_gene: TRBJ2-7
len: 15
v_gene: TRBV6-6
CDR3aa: CASSRLAGGPYEQYF

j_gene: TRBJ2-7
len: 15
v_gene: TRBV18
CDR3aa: CASSPLAGGIGEQYF

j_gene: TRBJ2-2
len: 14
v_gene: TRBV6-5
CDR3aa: CASSLAGGIGELFF

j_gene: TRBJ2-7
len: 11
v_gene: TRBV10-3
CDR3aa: CATYRAGEQYF

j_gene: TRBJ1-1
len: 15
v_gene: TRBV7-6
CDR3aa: CASSFRDRVNTEAFF

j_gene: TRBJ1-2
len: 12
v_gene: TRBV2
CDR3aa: CASTPSDYGYTF

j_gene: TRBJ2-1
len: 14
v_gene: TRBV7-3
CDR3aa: CASSLGLAGDEQFF

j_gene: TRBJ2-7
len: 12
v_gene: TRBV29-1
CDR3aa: CSVGTGAHEQYF

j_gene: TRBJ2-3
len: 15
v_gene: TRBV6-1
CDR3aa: CASSVQGQNTDTQYF

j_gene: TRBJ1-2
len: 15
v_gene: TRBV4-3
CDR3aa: CASSPGQGADYGYTF

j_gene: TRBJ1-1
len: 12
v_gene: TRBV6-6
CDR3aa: CASSKISTEAFF

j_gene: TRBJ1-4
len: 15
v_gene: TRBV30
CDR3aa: CAWGGTAKGMEKLFF

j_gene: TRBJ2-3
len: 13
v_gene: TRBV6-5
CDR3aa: CASRKAGVDTQYF

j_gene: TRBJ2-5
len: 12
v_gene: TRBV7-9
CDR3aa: CASSSQGETQYF

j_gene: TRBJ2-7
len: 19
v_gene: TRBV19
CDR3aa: CASSILTSGRGGPVYEQYF

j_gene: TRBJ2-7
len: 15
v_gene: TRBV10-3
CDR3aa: CAISAVDKVAYEQYF

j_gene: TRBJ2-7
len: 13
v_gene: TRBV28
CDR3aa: CASRVTGTYEQYF

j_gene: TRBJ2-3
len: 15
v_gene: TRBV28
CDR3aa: CASSLIPGGPDTQYF

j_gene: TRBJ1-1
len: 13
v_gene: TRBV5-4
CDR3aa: CASRTRGGTEAFF

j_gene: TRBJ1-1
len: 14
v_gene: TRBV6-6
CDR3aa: CASTRGFTTAEAFF

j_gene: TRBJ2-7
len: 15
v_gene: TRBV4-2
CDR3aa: CASSQDGQGTYEQYF

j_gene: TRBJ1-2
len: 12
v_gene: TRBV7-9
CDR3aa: CASSLGGDRYTF

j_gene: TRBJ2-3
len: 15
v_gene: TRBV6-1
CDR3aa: CASIRDRASEGTQYF

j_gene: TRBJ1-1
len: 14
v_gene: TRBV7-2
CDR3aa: CASSSSTLNTEAFF

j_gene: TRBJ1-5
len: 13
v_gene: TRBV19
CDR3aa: CASSTQFNQPQHF

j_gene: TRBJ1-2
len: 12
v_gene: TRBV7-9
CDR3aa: CASSLEGIGYTF

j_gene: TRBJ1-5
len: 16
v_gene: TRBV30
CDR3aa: CAWSANSGVSNQPQHF

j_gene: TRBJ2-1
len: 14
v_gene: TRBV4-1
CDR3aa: CASSHAPTEDEQFF

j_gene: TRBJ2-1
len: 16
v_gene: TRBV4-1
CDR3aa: CASTYEDSGEGNEQFF

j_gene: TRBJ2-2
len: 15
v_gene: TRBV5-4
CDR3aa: CASSLQGANTGELFF

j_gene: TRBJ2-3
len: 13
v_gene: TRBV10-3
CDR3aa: CAINPQVGDTQYF

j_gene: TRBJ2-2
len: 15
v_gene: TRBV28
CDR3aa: CASSSEGGSGGELFF

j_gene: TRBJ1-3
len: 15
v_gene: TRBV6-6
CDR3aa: CASTLPGEGGNTIYF

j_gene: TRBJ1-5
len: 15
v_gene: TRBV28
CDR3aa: CASSSPAGPNQPQHF

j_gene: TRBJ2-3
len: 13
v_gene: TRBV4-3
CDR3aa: CASSQLYEDTQYF

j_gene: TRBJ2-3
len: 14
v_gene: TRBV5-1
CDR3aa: CASSFGTFTDTQYF

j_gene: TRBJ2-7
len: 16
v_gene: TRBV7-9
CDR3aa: CASSPRGSGGKDEQYF

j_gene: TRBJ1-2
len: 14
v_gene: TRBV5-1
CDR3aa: CASRPAGDIDGYTF

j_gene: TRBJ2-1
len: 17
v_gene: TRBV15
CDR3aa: CATSRDGEGGSYNEQFF

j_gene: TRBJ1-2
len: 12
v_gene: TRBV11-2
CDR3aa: CASSHQGWGYTF

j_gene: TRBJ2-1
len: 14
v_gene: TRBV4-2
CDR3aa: CASNEWRERDEQFF

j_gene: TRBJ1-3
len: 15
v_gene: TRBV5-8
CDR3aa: CASSLVAGTGNTIYF

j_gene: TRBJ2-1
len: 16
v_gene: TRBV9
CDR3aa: CASSARRDRDDNEQFF

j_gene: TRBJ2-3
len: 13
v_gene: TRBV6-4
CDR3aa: CASRRTSTDTQYF

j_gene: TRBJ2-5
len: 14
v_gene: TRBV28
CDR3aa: CASKRLAGAQTQYF

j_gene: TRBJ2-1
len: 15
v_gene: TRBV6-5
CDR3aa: CASSDFRDIYNEQFF

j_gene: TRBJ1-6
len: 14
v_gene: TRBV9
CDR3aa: CASSGGLNGSPLHF

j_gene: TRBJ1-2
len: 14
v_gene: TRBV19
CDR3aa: CASSREGQNYGYTF

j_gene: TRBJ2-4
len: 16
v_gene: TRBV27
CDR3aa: CASSLLGTSAKNIQYF

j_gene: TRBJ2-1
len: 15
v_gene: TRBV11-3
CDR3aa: CASSFRSGGKNEQFF

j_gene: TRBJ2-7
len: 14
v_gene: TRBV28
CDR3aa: CASRNYRESYEQYF

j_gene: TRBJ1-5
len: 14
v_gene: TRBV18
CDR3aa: CASSRRQDNQPQHF